This TCR beta chain was sequenced during a study of blood T cell repertoires in COVID-19. Study-wide background: COVID-19 samples collected from the United States, Italy and Spain covered acute and convalescent phases. Nucleic acid was either cDNA or gDNA, and it came from T cells, B-cell-depleted T cells, or PBMCs.

In germline, CDR1 is MNHEY, CDR2 SVGAGI. CDR3 length equals 15 residues. In the original processing: Amplified reference gene primers provided the basis for estimating nucleated cell counts. Clones were read by immunoSEQ multiplex PCR, and TCRdb kept only the in-frame ones, dropping some. The V and J calls and clone size were taken over from that table, and D and trimming were inferred from the DNA. The data hold fewer than 200,000 clones, with around 82% observed a single time. As regards this clone: The junction departs from the called germline gene at one end, perhaps through a read error.

The sequenced sample was peripheral blood. This chain connects TRBV6-5 to TRBJ2-3, with 8 bases that match TRBD1. This clonotype was obtained from a man aged 55 to 69 who had recovered from COVID-19. CDR3 sequence (DNA): TGTGCCAGCAGTTACCCCAGGGTTCGATGGACAGGGAAGAATTTT. Its translation: CASSYPRVRWTGKNF.